The TCR beta chain under discussion was sequenced for a study of T cells in Graves' hyperthyroidism and ophthalmopathy. Patients were excluded because of uncontrolled infection, other autoimmune disease, pregnancy or lactation. Thyroid ultrasound and orbital computed tomography, with clinical symptoms and serum thyroxine and TRAb, informed diagnoses. Study-level findings and limits: Peripheral blood also featured most of the thyroid clonotypes expanded above 0.001. Ophthalmopathy stood apart from stable hyperthyroidism in a 13 V-J model.

This clonotype was seen repeatedly, ten times or more. Its antigen is undetermined. Template material for amplifying TCR beta CDR3 regions consisted of RNA transcripts. First-round RT-PCR targeting the TCR CDR3 was performed with the HTBI primer set. Via MiXCR, TCRdb re-called the multiplex PCR reads, giving one row per CDR3 protein. The sample has 600,000 to 700,000 distinct CDR3 sequences; roughly 45% are singletons. Trimming shortened V by 6 bases and J by 8 bases, and 10 bases separated the two germline ends. The CDR3 length is 12 residues. Germline values: CDR1 MNHNS, CDR2 SASEGT. The TCR originated in an adult man with Graves' disease, either hyperthyroidism or ophthalmopathy (not recorded which). The genes are TRBV6-1 and TRBJ1-4; unclear D gene. The sample consisted of peripheral blood or thyroid tissue (not recorded which). CDR3 DNA sequence: TGTGCCAGCAGCCATATTCAGGAAAAACTGTTTTTT. Its translation: CASSHIQEKLFF.